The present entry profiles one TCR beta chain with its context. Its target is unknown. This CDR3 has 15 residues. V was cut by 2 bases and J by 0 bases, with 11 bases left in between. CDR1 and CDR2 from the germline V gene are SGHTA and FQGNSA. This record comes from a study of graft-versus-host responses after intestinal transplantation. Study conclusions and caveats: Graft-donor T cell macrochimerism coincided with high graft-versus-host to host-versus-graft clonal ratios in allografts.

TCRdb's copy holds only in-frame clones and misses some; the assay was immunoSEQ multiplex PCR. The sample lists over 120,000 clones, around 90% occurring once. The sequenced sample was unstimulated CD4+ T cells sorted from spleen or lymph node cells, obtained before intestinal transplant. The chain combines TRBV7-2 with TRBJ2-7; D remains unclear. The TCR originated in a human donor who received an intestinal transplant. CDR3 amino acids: CASSLTFSSSYEQYF. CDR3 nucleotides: TGTGCCAGCAGCTTAACTTTTTCGAGCTCCTACGAGCAGTACTTC.